The 17 T cell receptor beta chains listed next were all sequenced from one sample in a study of blood T cell repertoires in COVID-19. This table comes from immunoSEQ multiplex PCR, and its TCRdb copy is limited to in-frame clones, with some not included. This sample has 80,000 to 100,000 clones; about nine tenths occur once, and the top ten carry 1.5% to 2%. The sequencing sample was made of peripheral blood. These receptors all stem from a man aged 60 to 75 with acute or convalescent COVID-19.

The chain is built from TRBV5-4 and TRBJ2-1; no reliable D call. This CDR3 is built from 14 residues. V lost 0 bases, J lost 0 bases, and 4 bases lay in between. Germline loops: CDR1 SGHNT, CDR2 YYREEE (reference sequence). The CDR3 sequence is CASSLAGSYNEQFF. As DNA, the CDR3 is TGTGCCAGCAGCTTGGCGGGCTCCTACAATGAGCAGTTCTTC.

This chain connects TRBV7-9 to TRBJ1-1; no reliable D call. V lost 5 bases and J lost 0, with 10 bases in between. CDR3 size: 14 residues. In germline, CDR1 is SEHNR, CDR2 FQNEAQ (reference sequence). The CDR3 nucleotides read TGTGCCAGCAGCCCGAGGTCAGTGAACACTGAAGCTTTCTTT. Protein product: CASSPRSVNTEAFF.

This sequence joins TRBV6-5 and TRBJ1-2, with D possibly being TRBD1 (6 bases). The V end lost 0 bases, the J end lost 4 bases, and 9 bases lay between the germline ends. Germline V CDR1 and CDR2: MNHEY, SVGAGI. This CDR3 has 14 residues. The CDR3: CASSYSRTVYGYTF. CDR3 in DNA: TGTGCCAGCAGTTACTCGAGGACAGTCTATGGCTACACCTTC.

V is TRBV6-5 and J is TRBJ2-7; 9 bases match TRBD1. J was trimmed by 5 bases and V by 6 bases; bases with no gene match: 11. Germline V gene sequence: CDR1 MNHEY, CDR2 SVGAGI. CDR3 length: 15 residues. CDR3 in DNA: TGTGCCAGCAGGCCTAACAGGGGGCTTCCCCACGAGCAGTACGTC. This encodes CASRPNRGLPHEQYV.

The J gene is TRBJ1-2, the V gene TRBV19; 7 positions agree with TRBD1. The ends lost 2 bases at V and 5 bases at J; junction bases unmatched: 5. Germline V gene lookup returns CDR1 LNHDA and CDR2 SQIVND (reference sequence). The CDR3 length is 14 residues. CDR3 DNA: TGTGCCAGTAGTATACAGGGGGTTGGATATGGCTACACCTTC. Residues: CASSIQGVGYGYTF. Filled out from reference TRBV19 and TRBJ1-2, the complete variable domain reads DGGITQSPKYLFRKEGQNVTLSCEQNLNHDAMYWYRQDPGQGLRLIYYSQIVNDFQKGDIAEGYSVSREKKESFPLTVTSAQKNPTAFYLCASSIQGVGYGYTFGSGTRLTVV.

The V call is TRBV30, the J call TRBJ1-2, with TRBD1 matching 10 bases. Trimming cost V 5 bases and J 2 bases; bases outside gene matches: 2. Germline V lookup: CDR1 GTSNPN, CDR2 SVGIG (reference sequence). This CDR3 is 13 amino acids long. The CDR3 DNA sequence: TGTGCCTGGGGGACAGGGGCAAACTATGGCTACACCTTC. Encoded protein: CAWGTGANYGYTF.

The chain employs TRBV6-6 and TRBJ1-2, with D perhaps TRBD1 (6 bases). The V and J ends lost 4 bases and 5 bases respectively, with 17 bases between them. This CDR3 is built from 15 residues. Germline CDR1 MNHNY, CDR2 SVGAGI (reference sequence). The CDR3 is CASSFDRPTGYGYTF. In DNA form, the CDR3 reads TGTGCCAGCAGTTTTGACAGGCCAACCGGGTATGGCTACACCTTC.

This chain links TRBV6-5 with TRBJ1-2; D is perhaps TRBD1 (5 bases). The V gene lost 6 bases and the J gene lost 5 bases, with 13 bases spanning the gap. This CDR3 has 13 residues. Germline CDR1 MNHEY, CDR2 SVGAGI. In DNA form, the CDR3 reads TGTGCCAGCAGCTTGGGGGGGACTTATGGCTACACCTTC. Translating it yields CASSLGGTYGYTF.

The genes are TRBV10-3 and TRBJ1-2, with TRBD1 identical over 7 bases. The CDR3 has 12 amino acids. Germline assignment: CDR1 ENHRY and CDR2 SYGVKD. V lost 8 bases, J lost 2 bases, and 2 bases stayed unmatched. This CDR3 is CAIGTVNYGYTF. The DNA of the CDR3 is TGTGCCATCGGGACAGTAAACTATGGCTACACCTTC.

The chain uses TRBV3-1 (or the pseudogene TRBV3-2) and TRBJ2-2; 8 nucleotides align to TRBD2. Trimming took 4 bases from V and 3 from J; bases not matched to a gene: 10. Germline V gene sequence: CDR1 LGHDT, CDR2 YNNKEL (reference sequence). This CDR3 is 17 amino acids long. In nucleotides, the CDR3 is TGTGCCAGCAGCCTCCCCAGCGGGGGAGCTCACACCGGGGAGCTGTTTTTT. It specifies CASSLPSGGAHTGELFF.

The genes are TRBV5-1 and TRBJ1-5; 7 nucleotides align to TRBD1. The germline V gene has CDR1 SGHRS and CDR2 YFSETQ. J gave up 6 bases and V 0 bases, and 6 bases lay outside the gene matches. The CDR3 runs to 15 residues. The CDR3: CASSLEAGGSQPQHF. Here the CDR3 DNA reads TGCGCCAGCAGCTTGGAAGCAGGGGGTAGTCAGCCCCAGCATTTT.

In regard to this clone: Other DNA sequences of this sample code for an identical CDR3. The chain employs TRBV6-1 and TRBJ1-2; D unresolved. The ends were cut back, 0 bases at V and 2 bases at J, with 10 bases in the middle. The CDR3 runs to 15 residues. Germline CDR1 is MNHNS and CDR2 is SASEGT. The CDR3 is CASSEARGINYGYTF. As DNA, the CDR3 is TGTGCCAGCAGTGAAGCGCGCGGGATAAACTATGGCTACACCTTC.

CDR3 coding DNA: TGTGCCAGCAGTTTAACAGAAAAAGAGACCCAGTACTTC. Its translation: CASSLTEKETQYF. V and J are TRBV27 and TRBJ2-5; D is ambiguous. Germline CDR1 MNHEY, CDR2 SMNVEV (reference sequence). Trimming left V 2 bases short and J 3 bases short, with 7 bases between. The CDR3 length is 13 residues.

This clone came up once. The chain has TRBV5-4 and TRBJ1-2; D is unresolved. Germline loops: CDR1 SGHNT, CDR2 YYREEE (reference sequence). The V end was cut by 1 base, the J end by 4 bases, with 11 bases between. CDR3 length equals 14 residues. CDR3 residues: CASSLWEGFYGYTF. CDR3 nucleotide sequence: TGTGCCAGCAGCTTGTGGGAGGGTTTCTATGGCTACACCTTC.

The chain carries TRBV5-4 and TRBJ1-2, with TRBD1 matching 12 bases. This CDR3 comprises 15 residues. CDR1 and CDR2 from the germline V gene are SGHNT and YYREEE (reference sequence). The V gene end was trimmed by 4 bases and the J gene end by 8 bases; junction bases not matched to a gene: 9. The CDR3 loop is CASSLRDRGRLGYTF. Written as DNA, the CDR3 is TGTGCCAGCAGCCTACGGGACAGGGGGCGCCTAGGCTACACCTTC.

The gene calls are TRBV15 and TRBJ2-2, with D unresolved. CDR3 length: 14 residues. V lost 8 bases and J lost 5, with 15 bases in between. CDR1 and CDR2 (germline): LNHNV, YYDKDF (reference sequence). CDR3 bases: TGTGCCACCTCCAGTGTAAGATCGACCGGGGAGCTGTTTTTT. Translation gives CATSSVRSTGELFF.

The V gene is TRBV6-2 or TRBV6-3, the J gene TRBJ2-3, with 11 bases matching TRBD2. Germline-derived CDR1 and CDR2 are MNHEY and SVGEGT. V gave up 4 bases and J gave up 9 bases; unmatched junction bases: 12. CDR3 length: 16 residues. In DNA, the CDR3 is TGTGCCAGCAGTTTTAACCTAGCGGGGGGCCTACCCACGCAGTATTTT. It encodes CASSFNLAGGLPTQYF.